This is a list of T cell receptor beta chains from one sample in a study of T cell responses to AZD1222 COVID-19 vaccine. TCRdb keeps only in-frame clones here, not all; method: immunoSEQ multiplex PCR. The profile shows approximately 64,000 clones, 84% of them singletons. This material consisted of peripheral blood, taken on day 0 of AZD1222 vaccination. Receptors were obtained from an adult in good health. CDR3s include the opening cysteine and the closing phenylalanine or tryptophan. D genes are given only for firm matches. Only some rows state a clone size, as once, few, many or a class for expanded clones.

size	V	J	D	length	DNA	CDR3
NA	TRBV7-2	TRBJ2-7	NA	13	TGTGCCAGCAGCTTGATCGGGTCCTACGAGCAGTACTTC	CASSLIGSYEQYF
NA	TRBV7-9	TRBJ2-4	NA	14	TGTGCCAGCAGCTTATCAGGGCCCAAAAACATTCAGTACTTC	CASSLSGPKNIQYF
NA	TRBV6-5	TRBJ2-3	NA	14	TGTGCCAGCAGTTACAGAGAAATCACAGATACGCAGTATTTT	CASSYREITDTQYF
once	TRBV18	TRBJ1-3	NA	15	TGTGCCAGCTCACCCAACGACGGCTCTGGAAACACCATATATTTT	CASSPNDGSGNTIYF
NA	TRBV5-3	TRBJ1-5	TRBD1	16	TGTGCCAGAAGCGGGTGGACAGGGTGGGGCAATCAGCCCCAGCATTTT	CARSGWTGWGNQPQHF
once	TRBV28	TRBJ2-1	NA	14	TGTGCCAGCACCTTACTAGGGCCAGAAGATGAGCAGTTCTTC	CASTLLGPEDEQFF
NA	TRBV7-2	TRBJ1-5	NA	15	TGTGCCAGCAGCCTAGGGGAAGGGTTAGGTCAGCCCCAGCATTTT	CASSLGEGLGQPQHF
NA	TRBV7-8	TRBJ2-7	TRBD1	15	TGTGCCAGCAGGATTGGGACAGGGGGCTTGGGGGAGCAGTACTTC	CASRIGTGGLGEQYF
NA	TRBV7-9	TRBJ1-2	NA	14	TGTGCCAGCAGCTTAGTTTCAGCTAGACATGGCTACACCTTC	CASSLVSARHGYTF
NA	TRBV5-1	TRBJ1-3	NA	17	TGCGCCAGCAGCTTGGGGGGGTATTTGTCCTCTGGAAACACCATATATTTT	CASSLGGYLSSGNTIYF
NA	TRBV6-6	TRBJ1-5	NA	14	TGTGCCAGCAGGCAGGCGCCGCGGTATCAGCCCCAGCATTTT	CASRQAPRYQPQHF
NA	TRBV24-1	TRBJ2-2	TRBD1	15	TGTGCCACCAGTGATGGGACAGGGGGCCCCGGGGAGTTGTTTTTT	CATSDGTGGPGELFF
NA	TRBV2	TRBJ1-5	NA	17	TGTGCCAGCAGTCGTCTACGGGGGGCTCTTAGCAATCAGCCCCAGCATTTT	CASSRLRGALSNQPQHF
NA	TRBV29-1	TRBJ1-1	TRBD1	12	TGCAGCGTTGACAGGGGGGGCACTGAAGCTTTCTTT	CSVDRGGTEAFF
NA	TRBV6-6	TRBJ2-4	TRBD1	16	TGTGCCAGCAGTTTGGGACAGGGGTTAACCAAAAACATTCAGTACTTC	CASSLGQGLTKNIQYF
NA	TRBV19	TRBJ1-1	TRBD1	13	TGTGCCAGTAGTCACAACAGGGGGACTGAAGCTTTCTTT	CASSHNRGTEAFF
few	TRBV2	TRBJ2-7	NA	13	TGTGCCAGCAATGGCGTCTACTCCTACGAGCAGTACTTC	CASNGVYSYEQYF
NA	TRBV15	TRBJ1-2	NA	16	TGTGCCACCAGCAGAGATGAGGACGGGGGGAACTATGGCTACACCTTC	CATSRDEDGGNYGYTF
NA	TRBV2	TRBJ1-1	NA	13	TGTGCCAGCATAATGGAAGTGAACACTGAAGCTTTCTTT	CASIMEVNTEAFF
few	TRBV6-1	TRBJ2-1	NA	15	TGTGCCAGCAGTGAAGTATGGGGGGCTAGAAATGAGCAGTTCTTC	CASSEVWGARNEQFF
NA	TRBV4-3	TRBJ1-6	TRBD1	17	TGCGCCAGCAGCCAGGACCGGGACAGGGCTTATAATTCACCCCTCCACTTT	CASSQDRDRAYNSPLHF
NA	TRBV11-2	TRBJ2-6	NA	17	TGTGCCAGCAGCTTAGATGTAGCCGAGGTCGGGGCCAACGTCCTGACTTTC	CASSLDVAEVGANVLTF
NA	TRBV19	TRBJ1-6	NA	16	TGTGCCAGTTGTAGCAGGGGTGGCACCTATAATTCACCCCTCCACTTT	CASCSRGGTYNSPLHF
medium-sized	TRBV11-2	TRBJ2-7	TRBD1	15	TGTGCCAGCAGCCGCGGACAGGGAGAATTCTACGAGCAGTACTTC	CASSRGQGEFYEQYF
NA	TRBV29-1	TRBJ1-3	NA	14	TGCAGCGTTGTTGGCAGGGACTCTGGAAACACCATATATTTT	CSVVGRDSGNTIYF
NA	TRBV7-2	TRBJ1-6	NA	15	TGTGCCAGCAGCGGCCGCAGGGAGGGTAATTCACCCCTCCACTTT	CASSGRREGNSPLHF
NA	TRBV7-9	TRBJ2-1	NA	14	TGTGCCAGCAGCGAGCCGGGACTGACCAATGAGCAGTTCTTC	CASSEPGLTNEQFF
NA	TRBV5-4	TRBJ2-7	TRBD1	15	TGTGCCAGCAGCTTGGATGGGACAGGGGACTACGAGCAGTACTTC	CASSLDGTGDYEQYF
NA	TRBV19	TRBJ2-1	NA	13	TGTGCCAGTAGTTGGGCCACAGGGAATGAGCAGTTCTTC	CASSWATGNEQFF
NA	TRBV6-2/TRBV6-3	TRBJ2-7	NA	14	TGTGCCAGCAGTTACTCCTGGGACTTTTACGAGCAGTACTTC	CASSYSWDFYEQYF
NA	TRBV12-3/TRBV12-4	TRBJ2-7	TRBD1	13	TGTGCCAGCAGTTCCCCCAGGGGGTACGAGCAGTACTTC	CASSSPRGYEQYF
NA	TRBV10-3	TRBJ2-1	NA	12	TGTGCCATCAGTGAGCTTGGCAATGAGCAGTTCTTC	CAISELGNEQFF
NA	TRBV11-3	TRBJ2-1	TRBD2	15	TGTGCCAGCAGCTTCAGACTAGCGGAAAACAATGAGCAGTTCTTC	CASSFRLAENNEQFF